The T cell receptor beta chain under discussion was sequenced for a study of cytomegalovirus exposure and HLA in healthy donors. Overall study context: Unique TCR beta sequences numbering some 120 million came from 150 million to 200 million T cells in an earlier analysis.

It was with 60 Vbeta and 13 Jbeta primers that the PCR ran. Generated by immunoSEQ multiplex PCR, the TCRdb table keeps only in-frame clones and is missing some. The sample yields about 94,000 clones, more than 75% seen once. General study points: In all likelihood, a cluster of highly shared sequence variants was a sequencing artifact. Reported performance of the classifier showed diagnosis of cytomegalovirus status with high specificity and sensitivity. Some V segments (TRBV6-2 and TRBV6-3 among them) were excluded as indistinguishable.

As regards this clone: Its antigen is undetermined.

CDR1 is SGDLS and CDR2 is YYNGEE in the germline V gene. The V gene lost 0 bases and the J gene lost 8 bases, with 20 bases spanning the gap. CDR3 length: 17 residues. The clonotype originates from a human donor in good health. V gene TRBV9 combines with J gene TRBJ2-2; maybe TRBD2 (5 bases). Material: PBMCs. In nucleotides, the CDR3 is TGTGCCAGCAGCGTAGCGATAAGAGGGTCCGCGTCGGGGGAGCTGTTTTTT. It is translated as CASSVAIRGSASGELFF.